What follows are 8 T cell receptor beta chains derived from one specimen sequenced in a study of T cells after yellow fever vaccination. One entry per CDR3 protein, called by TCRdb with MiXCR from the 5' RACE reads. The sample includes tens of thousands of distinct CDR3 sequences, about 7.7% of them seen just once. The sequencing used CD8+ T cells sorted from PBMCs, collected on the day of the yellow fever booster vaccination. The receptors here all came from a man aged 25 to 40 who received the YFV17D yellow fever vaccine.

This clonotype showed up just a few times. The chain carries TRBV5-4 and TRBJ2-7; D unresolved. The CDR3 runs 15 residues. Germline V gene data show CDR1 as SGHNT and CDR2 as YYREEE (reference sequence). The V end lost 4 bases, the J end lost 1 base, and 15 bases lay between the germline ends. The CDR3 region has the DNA TGTGCCAGCAGCCATTCAGGACGGAGATCCTACGAGCAGTACTTC. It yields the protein CASSHSGRRSYEQYF. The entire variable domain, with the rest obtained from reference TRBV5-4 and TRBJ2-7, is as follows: ETGVTQSPTHLIKTRGQQVTLRCSSQSGHNTVSWYQQALGQGPQFIFQYYREEENGRGNFPPRFSGLQFPNYSSELNVNALELDDSALYLCASSHSGRRSYEQYFGPGTRLTVT.

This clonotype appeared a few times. The CDR3 coding sequence is TGTGCCAGCAGTTACCCGGGACAGGGGAGATACGAGCAGTACTTC. This translates into CASSYPGQGRYEQYF. This rearrangement joins TRBV6-2 or TRBV6-3 to TRBJ2-7; the match to TRBD1 covers 10 bases. V lost 2 bases, J lost 4 bases, and 5 bases stayed unmatched. Germline values: CDR1 MNHEY, CDR2 SVGEGT. The CDR3 is 15 amino acids.

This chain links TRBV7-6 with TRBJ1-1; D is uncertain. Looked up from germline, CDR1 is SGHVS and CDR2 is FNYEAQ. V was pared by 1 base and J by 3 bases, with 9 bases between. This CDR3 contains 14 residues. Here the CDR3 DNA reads TGTGCCAGCAGCTTAGTATCCGGGGACACTGAAGCTTTCTTT. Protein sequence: CASSLVSGDTEAFF.

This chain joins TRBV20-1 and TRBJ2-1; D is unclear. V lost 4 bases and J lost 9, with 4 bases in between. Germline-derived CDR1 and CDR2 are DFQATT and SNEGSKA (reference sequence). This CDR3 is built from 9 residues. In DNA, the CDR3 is TGCAGTGCTAAGGCTGAGCAGTTCTTC. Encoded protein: CSAKAEQFF.

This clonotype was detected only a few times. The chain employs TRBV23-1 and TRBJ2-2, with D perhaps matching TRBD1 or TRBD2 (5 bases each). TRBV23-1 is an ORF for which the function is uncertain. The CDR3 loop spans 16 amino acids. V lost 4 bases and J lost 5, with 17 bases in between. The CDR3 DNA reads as TGCGCCAGCAGTCCCCCGGGACGGAGGAGGACCGGGGAGCTGTTTTTT. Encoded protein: CASSPPGRRRTGELFF.

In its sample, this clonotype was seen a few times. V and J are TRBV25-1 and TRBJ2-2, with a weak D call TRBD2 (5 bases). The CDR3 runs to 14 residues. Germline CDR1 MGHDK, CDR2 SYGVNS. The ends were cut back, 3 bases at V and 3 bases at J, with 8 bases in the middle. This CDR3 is CASSDFGDTGELFF. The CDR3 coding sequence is TGTGCCAGCAGTGACTTCGGGGACACCGGGGAGCTGTTTTTT.

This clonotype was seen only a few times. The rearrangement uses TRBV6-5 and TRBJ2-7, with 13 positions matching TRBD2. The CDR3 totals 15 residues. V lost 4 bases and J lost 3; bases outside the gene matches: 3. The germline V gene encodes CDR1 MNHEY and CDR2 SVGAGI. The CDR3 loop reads CASSSGTSGNYEQYF. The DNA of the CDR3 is TGTGCCAGCAGTTCCGGGACTAGCGGGAACTACGAGCAGTACTTC.

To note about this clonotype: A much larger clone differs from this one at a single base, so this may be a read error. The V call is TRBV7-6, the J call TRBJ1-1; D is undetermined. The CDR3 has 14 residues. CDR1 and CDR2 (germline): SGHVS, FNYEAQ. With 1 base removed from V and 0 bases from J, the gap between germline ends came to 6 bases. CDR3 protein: CASSLGAVNTEAFF. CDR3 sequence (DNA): TGTGCCAGCAGCTTAGGGGCAGTGAACACTGAAGCTTTCTTT.